This T cell receptor (beta chain) was recorded in a study of T-cell reconstitution after alpha-beta-depleted transplantation in children. CDR3 length equals 15 residues. V shed 3 bases and J shed 4 bases, with 14 bases lying between them. In germline, CDR1 is SGDLS, CDR2 YYNGEE. In this sample, this clonotype turned up many times. The TCRbeta library incorporated unique molecular identifiers. Each CDR3 protein is one row after TCRdb ran MiXCR on the PCR reads. The table has 190,000 or so distinct CDR3 sequences, 5% to 7.5% seen once. The sequence was obtained from a girl under three years old with combined immunodeficiency, due to receive a stem cell transplant. The rearrangement links TRBV9 to TRBJ2-1; D gene uncertain. The sequencing used PBMCs, collected before TCRalphabeta/CD19-depleted stem cell transplant. CDR3: CASSGRGGEYNEQFF. The CDR3 DNA follows: TGTGCCAGCAGCGGGCGTGGCGGAGAGTACAATGAGCAGTTCTTC.